This T cell receptor beta chain was observed in a study of blood T cell repertoires in COVID-19. Turning to the study itself: The samples span acute and convalescent COVID-19 from the United States, Italy and Spain.

Per the germline V gene, CDR1 is SEHNR and CDR2 is FQNEAQ (reference sequence). The CDR3 spans 17 residues. The ends lost 5 bases at V and 10 bases at J; junction bases unmatched: 16. In the original processing: Reference gene primer amplification gave nucleated cell count estimates. The table came from immunoSEQ multiplex PCR; TCRdb's copy has only in-frame clones and leaves some out. The V and J calls and clone size come from that table; D and trimming were worked out from the DNA. The sample carries about 220,000 clones, about three quarters recorded once. The clonotype originates from a woman aged 65 to 85 with acute or convalescent COVID-19. Sequenced input: peripheral blood. The chain is built from TRBV7-9 and TRBJ1-6; TRBD1 aligns across 8 bases. In DNA, the CDR3 is TGTGCCAGCAGCAGACAGACAGGGGCGTACACTAACTCACCCCTCCACTTT. Translation: CASSRQTGAYTNSPLHF.